These 2 T cell receptor beta chains originate from one sample sequenced in a study of T-cell memory formation after mild COVID-19. TCRdb redid the calling of the 5' RACE reads with MiXCR, one entry per CDR3 protein. Seen here are hundreds of thousands of distinct CDR3 sequences, about an eighth observed once, and the top ten hold around a fifth. Sequencing was carried out using PBMCs or a T cell subset sorted from them (not recorded which). The receptors derive from a man aged 18 to 29 who had mild COVID-19 (a few samples of this study predate the infection). Cell type and time point are not known.

This chain connects TRBV25-1 to TRBJ2-2, with a tentative D call TRBD2 (7 bases). Germline V CDR1 and CDR2: MGHDK, SYGVNS. The CDR3 is 15 residues long. V lost 5 bases and J lost 4, with 14 bases in between. The DNA of the CDR3 is TGTGCCAGCAGTCGCCGCGGGGGCCCCACCGGGGAGCTGTTTTTT. It encodes CASSRRGGPTGELFF.

This clonotype appeared a few times. The V gene is TRBV20-1, the J gene TRBJ2-3, with a tentative D call TRBD2 (5 bases). The CDR3 is 12 amino acids. Germline values: CDR1 DFQATT, CDR2 SNEGSKA (reference sequence). With 6 bases removed from V and 2 bases from J, the gap between germline ends came to 9 bases. The CDR3 is CSATGNTDTQYF. The CDR3 bases are TGCAGTGCCACCGGGAACACAGATACGCAGTATTTT.